What follows are 23 T cell receptor beta chains derived from one specimen sequenced in a study of identical twins' blood T cells. TCRdb reanalysed the 5' RACE reads using MiXCR and keeps one entry per CDR3 protein. The table lists 300,000 to 450,000 distinct CDR3 sequences, roughly 31% of them singletons. The sequencing input was PBMCs. The receptors here all came from a woman between 18 and 50 years old in good health.

The V call is TRBV12-3 or TRBV12-4, the J call TRBJ2-2; D ambiguous. The CDR3 length is 13 residues. The V gene lost 5 bases and the J gene lost 2 bases, with 6 bases spanning the gap. The CDR3 spells CASSRINTGELFF. The DNA of the CDR3 is TGTGCCAGCAGTCGGATCAACACCGGGGAGCTGTTTTTT.

This clonotype was found many times. The rearrangement joins TRBV24-1 to TRBJ2-5; TRBD1 might be the D (5 bases). V was shortened by 4 bases and J by 5 bases, with 10 bases between the two germline ends. CDR1 and CDR2 (germline): KGHDR, SFDVKD. The CDR3 loop spans 13 amino acids. The CDR3: CATSEGPSETQYF. Here the CDR3 DNA reads TGTGCCACCAGTGAGGGGCCATCGGAGACCCAGTACTTC.

This clonotype was detected a few times. V is TRBV20-1 and J is TRBJ1-1, with D tentatively TRBD1 (6 bases). V gave up 3 bases and J gave up 1 base, with 9 bases separating them. CDR1 and CDR2 (germline): DFQATT, SNEGSKA (reference sequence). The CDR3 consists of 13 residues. CDR3 sequence reads: CSARGHSNTEAFF. The CDR3 bases are TGCAGTGCTAGGGGACACTCGAACACTGAAGCTTTCTTT.

The chain carries TRBV20-1 and TRBJ1-5, with TRBD1 identical over 8 bases. V trimming: 3 bases; J trimming: 1 base; junction bases outside the gene matches: 5. The CDR3 runs 15 residues. Germline V gene sequence: CDR1 DFQATT, CDR2 SNEGSKA (reference sequence). CDR3 region: CSASRTGTSNQPQHF. CDR3 nucleotides: TGCAGTGCTAGCAGGACAGGGACAAGCAATCAGCCCCAGCATTTT.

This sequence joins TRBV9 and TRBJ1-2, with D uncertain. Per germline, CDR1 SGDLS and CDR2 YYNGEE. Trimming removed 7 bases at V and 0 bases at J, with 10 bases between. This CDR3 is built from 13 residues. The CDR3 region is CASSGIANYGYTF. CDR3 coding DNA: TGTGCCAGCTCGGGAATAGCTAACTATGGCTACACCTTC.

This chain links TRBV29-1 with TRBJ2-2, with D unclear. Germline CDR1 SQVTM, CDR2 ANQGSEA. V was cut by 4 bases and J by 2 bases, with 23 bases left in between. This CDR3 has 18 amino acids. The CDR3 DNA follows: TGCAGCGTTGCAATCAGGCCTAGTGCAGGCCCTAACACCGGGGAGCTGTTTTTT. The encoded protein is CSVAIRPSAGPNTGELFF.

The chain couples TRBV18 to TRBJ2-1, with a weak D call TRBD2 (6 bases). The CDR3 is 16 amino acids. The germline gives CDR1 KGHSH, CDR2 LQKENI. The V gene lost 3 bases and the J gene lost 3 bases, with 15 bases spanning the gap. The CDR3 DNA sequence: TGTGCCAGCTCACCGTCCGGGACTTACAACTACAATGAGCAGTTCTTC. Protein product: CASSPSGTYNYNEQFF.

The genes are TRBV7-6 and TRBJ2-7; TRBD2 is a possible D gene (5 bases). The ends were cut back, 5 bases at V and 5 bases at J, with 22 bases in the middle. Germline V CDR1 and CDR2: SGHVS, FNYEAQ. This CDR3 is built from 16 residues. The CDR3 reads CASSPSTGMSKHEQYF. DNA of the CDR3: TGTGCCAGCAGCCCCTCGACCGGGATGTCAAAACACGAGCAGTACTTC. Full variable domain (missing parts from reference TRBV7-6 and TRBJ2-7): GAGVSQSPRYKVTKRGQDVALRCDPISGHVSLYWYRQALGQGPEFLTYFNYEAQQDKSGLPNDRFSAERPEGSISTLTIQRTEQRDSAMYRCASSPSTGMSKHEQYFGPGTRLTVT.

Only a few counts were recorded for this clonotype. The J gene is TRBJ2-2, the V gene TRBV3-1; D is undetermined. The germline CDR1 and CDR2 sequences are LGHDT and YNNKEL (reference sequence). The CDR3 length is 15 residues. The germline V and J ends were trimmed by 2 bases and 7 bases, with 14 bases remaining between them. The CDR3 here is CASSQRLLLDGELFF. Here the CDR3 DNA reads TGTGCCAGCAGCCAAAGGCTACTTTTGGACGGGGAGCTGTTTTTT.

This clonotype was counted a few times. The genes are TRBV10-3 and TRBJ2-3; 9 nucleotides agree with TRBD2. The V gene end was trimmed by 8 bases and the J gene end by 2 bases; junction bases not matched to a gene: 8. The CDR3 is 15 amino acids. Germline V lookup: CDR1 ENHRY, CDR2 SYGVKD. The CDR3 region has the DNA TGTGCCATCCGCACTAGCGGGCGAAACACAGATACGCAGTATTTT. Protein product: CAIRTSGRNTDTQYF.

This clonotype was counted ten times or more. The chain is built from TRBV5-1 and TRBJ1-4, with D tentatively TRBD1 (6 bases). The CDR3 runs 16 residues. The V gene lost 4 bases and the J gene lost 0 bases, with 13 bases spanning the gap. Germline V CDR1 and CDR2: SGHRS, YFSETQ. This CDR3 reads CASSIRQAATNEKLFF. For the CDR3, the DNA is TGCGCCAGCAGCATCAGACAGGCAGCAACTAATGAAAAACTGTTTTTT. The full variable domain, with the rest looked up from reference TRBV5-1 and TRBJ1-4, is KAGVTQTPRYLIKTRGQQVTLSCSPISGHRSVSWYQQTPGQGLQFLFEYFSETQRNKGNFPGRFSGRQFSNSRSEMNVSTLELGDSALYLCASSIRQAATNEKLFFGSGTQLSVL.

The V and J genes are TRBV19 and TRBJ1-1; a weak D match, TRBD1 (5 bases). Germline CDR1 LNHDA, CDR2 SQIVND (reference sequence). CDR3 length: 15 residues. Trimming cost V 6 bases and J 5 bases, with 19 bases left between them. This CDR3 reads CASSHLQGLGTEAFF. CDR3 sequence (DNA): TGTGCCAGTAGCCACCTTCAGGGCCTGGGGACTGAAGCTTTCTTT.

The genes are TRBV7-9 and TRBJ1-6, with 7 bases matching TRBD1. The germline V gene encodes CDR1 SEHNR and CDR2 FQNEAQ (reference sequence). This CDR3 region has 15 residues. The trim removed 5 bases at V and 10 bases at J, leaving 11 bases unmatched. CDR3 in DNA: TGTGCCAGCAGCCCCTCGTCGGACAGGAAGTCACCCCTCCACTTT. It translates to CASSPSSDRKSPLHF.

The chain links TRBV11-3 to TRBJ1-1, with D unclear. V was pared by 2 bases and J by 10 bases, with 11 bases between. The CDR3 is made up of 12 amino acids. Germline V lookup: CDR1 SGHNT, CDR2 YENEEA. Here the CDR3 DNA reads TGTGCCAGCAGCTTAAGCGGGGATGGAGCTTTCTTT. Protein: CASSLSGDGAFF.

The genes are TRBV5-1 and TRBJ2-1; D is unclear. The V and J ends lost 0 bases and 6 bases respectively, with 7 bases between them. Germline CDR1 reads SGHRS; CDR2 reads YFSETQ. CDR3 size: 13 residues. CDR3 bases: TGCGCCAGCAGCTTGGCACAGATCAATGAGCAGTTCTTC. It is translated as CASSLAQINEQFF.

Notes on this clonotype: One junction end disagrees with the germline gene, perhaps due to a read error. The V call is TRBV6-2 or TRBV6-3, the J call TRBJ1-2; weak D call: TRBD1 (5 bases). CDR1 and CDR2 from the germline V gene are MNHEY and SVGEGT. CDR3 length equals 14 residues. CDR3 coding DNA: TGTGCCAGCAATCGCGGGGGATCTGGGGATGGTTACACCTTC. Its protein is CASNRGGSGDGYTF.

This clonotype was seen at least ten times. The rearrangement links TRBV2 to TRBJ2-1, with D maybe TRBD1 (6 bases). Germline lookup yields CDR1 SNHLY and CDR2 FYNNEI. This CDR3 contains 14 residues. Trimming took off 7 bases at V and 6 bases at J, with 16 bases between the two ends. The CDR3 DNA sequence: TGTGCCAGCAAACCGGGACATACATTCAATGAGCAGTTCTTC. Protein sequence: CASKPGHTFNEQFF.

This clonotype was seen ten or more times. This rearrangement joins TRBV12-3 or TRBV12-4 to TRBJ2-3; the D is unclear. The ends were cut back, 3 bases at V and 9 bases at J, with 13 bases in the middle. The CDR3 is 13 amino acids. The CDR3 coding sequence is TGTGCCAGCAGTTTTAATGATTATAGCACGCAGTATTTT. Residues: CASSFNDYSTQYF.

This clonotype occurred once. The chain uses TRBV10-3 and TRBJ2-3; possibly TRBD1 for D (6 bases). V lost 3 bases to trimming and J lost 2 bases, with 12 bases between them. CDR1 is ENHRY, CDR2 SYGVKD, per germline. The CDR3 sequence is 15 residues long. This CDR3 reads CAISDGQRSTDTQYF. CDR3 nucleotide sequence: TGTGCCATCAGTGACGGACAGCGCTCCACAGATACGCAGTATTTT.

With respect to this clonotype: One end of the junction is discordant with germline, which a read error may explain. The chain uses TRBV24-1 and TRBJ2-1; D is perhaps TRBD1 or TRBD2 (5 bases each). Per germline, CDR1 KGHDR and CDR2 SFDVKD. The CDR3 runs to 12 residues. CDR3 in DNA: TGTGCCACCAGCTCCAGGGACCATGAGCAGTTATTC. Its protein is CATSSRDHEQLF.

This chain joins TRBV4-3 and TRBJ1-1; maybe TRBD1 (6 bases). With 1 base removed from V and 0 bases from J, the gap between germline ends came to 12 bases. The CDR3 runs to 16 residues. The germline gives CDR1 LGHNA, CDR2 YSLEER. The CDR3 DNA reads TGCGCCAGCAGCCAAGGGACAGTTTACATGAACACTGAAGCTTTCTTT. It is translated as CASSQGTVYMNTEAFF.

About this clonotype: One end of the junction varies from germline; a read error may be responsible. V usage is TRBV19 and J usage is TRBJ2-7, with a possible D match to TRBD1 (6 bases). This CDR3 contains 15 residues. Germline assignment: CDR1 LNHDA and CDR2 SQIVND (reference sequence). The CDR3 loop reads CAGSNRVESSYEQYF. The CDR3 coding sequence is TGTGCCGGTAGTAACAGGGTTGAGAGCTCCTACGAGCAGTACTTC.

The chain links TRBV5-1 to TRBJ2-1; D is uncertain. Germline-derived CDR1 and CDR2 are SGHRS and YFSETQ. Trimming took 4 bases from V and 5 from J, leaving 4 bases between them. There are 11 residues in the CDR3. The chain's CDR3 is CASSAHNEQFF. CDR3 coding DNA: TGCGCCAGCAGCGCCCACAATGAGCAGTTCTTC. Looking up the rest from reference TRBV5-1 and TRBJ2-1 gives the full variable domain: KAGVTQTPRYLIKTRGQQVTLSCSPISGHRSVSWYQQTPGQGLQFLFEYFSETQRNKGNFPGRFSGRQFSNSRSEMNVSTLELGDSALYLCASSAHNEQFFGPGTRLTVL.